This T cell receptor beta chain is from a study of blood T cell repertoires in COVID-19. The germline V gene has CDR1 SGHKS and CDR2 YYEKEE (reference sequence). The CDR3 totals 16 residues. V lost 0 bases to trimming and J lost 5 bases; unmatched junction nucleotides: 9. In terms of age and location, participants ranged from roughly 18 to 90 years and lived in under 30 US areas. Cohorts were assigned according to the clinical history that participants reported. A PCR-confirmed or clinician-diagnosed COVID-19 case had contacted exposed participants within 2 weeks of entry. As handled by the study authors: Quantification of nucleated cells was approximated via reference gene primer amplification. Profiling relied on immunoSEQ multiplex PCR, and the TCRdb table lists in-frame clones only, not all of them. The V and J calls and the clone size are those of that table, but D and trimming were determined from the DNA. Of over 200,000 clones in the sample, approximately 88% were seen once.

The chain combines TRBV5-5 with TRBJ2-7, with 9 bases lining up with TRBD2. This TCR derives from a woman under 40 who had been exposed to COVID-19. The specimen sequenced was PBMCs or T cells enriched from blood (not recorded which). The CDR3 DNA sequence: TGTGCCAGCAGCTTGGTGGGCGGGAGGGCGAGAAACGAGCAGTACTTC. Amino acids: CASSLVGGRARNEQYF.